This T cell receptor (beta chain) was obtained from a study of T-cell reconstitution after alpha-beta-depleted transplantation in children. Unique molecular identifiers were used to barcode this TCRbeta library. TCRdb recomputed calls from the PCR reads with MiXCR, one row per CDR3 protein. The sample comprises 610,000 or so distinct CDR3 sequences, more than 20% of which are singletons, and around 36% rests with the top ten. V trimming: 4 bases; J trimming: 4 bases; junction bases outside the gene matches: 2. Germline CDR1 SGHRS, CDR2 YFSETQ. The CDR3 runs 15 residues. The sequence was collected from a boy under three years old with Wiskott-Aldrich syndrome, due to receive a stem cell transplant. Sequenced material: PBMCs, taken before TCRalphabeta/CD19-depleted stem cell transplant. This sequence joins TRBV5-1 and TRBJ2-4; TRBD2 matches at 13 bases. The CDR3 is CASSGGLAGKNIQYF. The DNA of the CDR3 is TGCGCCAGCAGCGGGGGACTAGCGGGAAAAAACATTCAGTACTTC.